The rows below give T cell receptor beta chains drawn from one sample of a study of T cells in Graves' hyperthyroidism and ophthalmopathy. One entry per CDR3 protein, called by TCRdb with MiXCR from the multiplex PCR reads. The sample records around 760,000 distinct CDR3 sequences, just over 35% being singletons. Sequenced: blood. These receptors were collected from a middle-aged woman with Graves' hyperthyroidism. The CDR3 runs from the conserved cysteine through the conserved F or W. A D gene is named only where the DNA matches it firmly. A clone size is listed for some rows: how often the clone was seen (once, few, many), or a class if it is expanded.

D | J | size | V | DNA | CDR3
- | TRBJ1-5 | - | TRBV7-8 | TGTGCCAGCTCACCACAAGAGGTGGATAGCAATCAGCCCCAGCATTTT | CASSPQEVDSNQPQHF
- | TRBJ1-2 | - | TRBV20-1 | TGCAGTGCTAGAGATCAGAAAGGCACAGATGGCTACACCTTC | CSARDQKGTDGYTF
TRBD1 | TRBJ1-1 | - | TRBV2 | TGTGCCAGCAGTGACTCCTTGTCCCGGGACAGGGAAACTGAAGCTTTCTTT | CASSDSLSRDRETEAFF
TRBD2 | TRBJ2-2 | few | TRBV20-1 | TGCAGTGCTAGGTCCGGGGGGAGCACCGGGGAGCTGTTTTTT | CSARSGGSTGELFF
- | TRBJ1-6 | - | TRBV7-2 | TGTGCCTGGGATCGGTTAACAGGAAATTCACCCCTCCACTTT | CAWDRLTGNSPLHF
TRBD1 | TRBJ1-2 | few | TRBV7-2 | TGTGCCAGCAGCTCCAAGGGACAGGGAAGCTATGGCTACACCTTC | CASSSKGQGSYGYTF
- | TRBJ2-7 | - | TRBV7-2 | TGTGCCAGCTCTCGTAGGGGGGGCAGCGTCTACGAGCAGTACTTC | CASSRRGGSVYEQYF
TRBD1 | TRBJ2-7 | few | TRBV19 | TGTGCCAGTAGTATCCATTCAAGGGGGCCCAACTACGAGCAGTACTTC | CASSIHSRGPNYEQYF
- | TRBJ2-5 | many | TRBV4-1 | TGCGCCAGCAGCCAAGTCTCCCGGGGGGCGTTGTACTTC | CASSQVSRGALYF
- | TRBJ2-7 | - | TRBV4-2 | TGTGCCAGCAGCCAAGACGCCAGGGAAAAAGGGCAGTACTTC | CASSQDAREKGQYF
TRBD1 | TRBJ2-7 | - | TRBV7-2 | TGTGCCAGCAGCTACCGGGGACAGGGGGCCGCTACCTCCTACGAGCAGTACTTC | CASSYRGQGAATSYEQYF
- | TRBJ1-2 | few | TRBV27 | TGTGCCAGCAGTTTCACCCTAAGTAGCTTCAACTATGGCTACACCTTC | CASSFTLSSFNYGYTF
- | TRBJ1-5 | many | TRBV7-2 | TGTGCCAGCAGCTTAGTTCTGTATAGCAATCAGCCCCAGCATTTT | CASSLVLYSNQPQHF
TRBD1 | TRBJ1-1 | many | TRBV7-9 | TGTGCCAGCAGCCGACCCGGACAGGGCGGCACTGAAGCTTTCTTT | CASSRPGQGGTEAFF
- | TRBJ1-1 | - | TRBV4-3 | TGCGCCAGCAGGGTTCTAGGGGGGCGAGCTTTCTTT | CASRVLGGRAFF
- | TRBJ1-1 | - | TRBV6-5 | TGTGCCAGCAGTTACTCAGGAAGCCCCGTGAACACTGAAGCTTTCTTT | CASSYSGSPVNTEAFF
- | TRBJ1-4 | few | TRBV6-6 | TGTGCCAGCAGTTCCGTAGCAACTAATGAAAAACTGTTTTTT | CASSSVATNEKLFF
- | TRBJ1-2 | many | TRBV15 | TGTGCCACCAGCAGAGCTTTCGGGGGAGTGGATGGCTACACCTTC | CATSRAFGGVDGYTF
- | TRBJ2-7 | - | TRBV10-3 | TGTGCCATCAGTGAAGGTGGGACATCAGACTACGAGCAGTACTTC | CAISEGGTSDYEQYF
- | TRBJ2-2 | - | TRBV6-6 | TGTGCCAGCAGAAGGACAGGGAGGGGAAACACCGGGGAGCTGTTTTTT | CASRRTGRGNTGELFF
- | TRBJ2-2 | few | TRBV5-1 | TGCGCCAGCAGCTTGATTGGGGGATCGAACACCGGGGAGCTGTTTTTT | CASSLIGGSNTGELFF
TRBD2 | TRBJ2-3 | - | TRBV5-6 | TGTGCCAGCAGCCCTACCCCGGGACTAGCGGGGGGGCCAAGCACAGAAACGCAGTATTTT | CASSPTPGLAGGPSTETQYF